The present T cell receptor (beta chain) was sequenced within a study of monozygotic twins with inflammatory bowel disease. Study-level findings and limits: Relative to healthy twins, IBD patients had fewer clonotypes in common with others, a gap that was especially apparent with disease activity.

With respect to this clonotype: The antigen is undetermined.

The template switching step added UMIs that contained a 6-nucleotide sample barcode. TCRdb reprocessed the 5' RACE reads and keeps a single row for each CDR3 protein, giving no DNA. The sample table sets out 200,000 to 250,000 distinct CDR3 sequences. What was sequenced was blood. The clonotype was recovered from a human donor with ulcerative colitis or Crohn's disease, or a healthy co-twin of an affected twin (not recorded which).

The CDR3 spells CASYRGQGTGELFF. This chain uses TRBV19 with TRBJ2-2; without DNA, the TCRdb call of TRBD1 cannot be checked. Germline-derived CDR1 and CDR2 are LNHDA and SQIVND (reference sequence). This CDR3 comprises 14 residues.